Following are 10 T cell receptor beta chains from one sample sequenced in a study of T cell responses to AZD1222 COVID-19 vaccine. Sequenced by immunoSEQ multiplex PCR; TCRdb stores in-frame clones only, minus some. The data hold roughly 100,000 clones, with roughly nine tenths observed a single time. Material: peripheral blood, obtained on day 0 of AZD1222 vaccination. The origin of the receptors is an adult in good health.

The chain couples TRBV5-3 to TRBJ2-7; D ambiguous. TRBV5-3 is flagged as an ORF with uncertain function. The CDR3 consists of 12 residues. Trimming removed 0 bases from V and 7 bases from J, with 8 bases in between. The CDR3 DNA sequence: TGTGCCAGAAGCTTGGGGCTTTCGGAGCAGTACTTC. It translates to CARSLGLSEQYF.

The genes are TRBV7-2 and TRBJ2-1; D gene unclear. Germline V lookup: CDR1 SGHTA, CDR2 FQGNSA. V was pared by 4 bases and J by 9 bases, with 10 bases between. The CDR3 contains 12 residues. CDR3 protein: CASSSQNTEQFF. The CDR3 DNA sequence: TGTGCCAGCAGCTCACAGAATACTGAGCAGTTCTTC.

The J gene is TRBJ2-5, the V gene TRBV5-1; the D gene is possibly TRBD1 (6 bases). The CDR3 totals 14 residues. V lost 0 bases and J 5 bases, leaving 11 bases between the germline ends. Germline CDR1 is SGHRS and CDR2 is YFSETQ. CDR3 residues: CASSLGQGYETQYF. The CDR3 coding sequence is TGCGCCAGCAGCTTGGGCCAGGGGTATGAGACCCAGTACTTC.

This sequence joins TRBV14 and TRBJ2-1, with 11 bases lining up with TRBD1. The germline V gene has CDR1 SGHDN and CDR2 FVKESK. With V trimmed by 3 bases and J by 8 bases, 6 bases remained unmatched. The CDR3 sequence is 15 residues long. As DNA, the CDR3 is TGTGCCAGCAGCCAGGGACAGGGGGGTTTGGATGAGCAGTTCTTC. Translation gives CASSQGQGGLDEQFF. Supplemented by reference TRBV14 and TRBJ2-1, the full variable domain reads EAGVTQFPSHSVIEKGQTVTLRCDPISGHDNLYWYRRVMGKEIKFLLHFVKESKQDESGMPNNRFLAERTGGTYSTLKVQPAELEDSGVYFCASSQGQGGLDEQFFGPGTRLTVL.

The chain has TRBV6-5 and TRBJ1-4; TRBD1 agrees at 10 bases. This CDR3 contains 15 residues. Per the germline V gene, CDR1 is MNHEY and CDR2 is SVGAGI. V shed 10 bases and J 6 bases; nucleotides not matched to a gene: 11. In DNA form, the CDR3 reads TGTGCCACCCTAGGGCTGGACAGGGGGTATGAAAAACTGTTTTTT. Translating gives CATLGLDRGYEKLFF.

CDR3 residues: CASRRLQALSTGELFF. The CDR3 DNA sequence: TGTGCCAGCAGGCGATTACAGGCCCTGAGCACCGGGGAGCTGTTTTTT. The chain recombines TRBV28 with TRBJ2-2; D perhaps matches TRBD1 (5 bases). The CDR3 is made up of 16 amino acids. Trimming cost V 6 bases and J 4 bases, with 18 bases left between them. Per germline, CDR1 MDHEN and CDR2 SYDVKM.

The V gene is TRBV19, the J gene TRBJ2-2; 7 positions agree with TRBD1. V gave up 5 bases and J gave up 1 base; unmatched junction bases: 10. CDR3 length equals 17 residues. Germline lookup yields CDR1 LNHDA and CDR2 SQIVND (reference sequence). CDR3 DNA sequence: TGTGCCAGTAGTGTTAAGGTGACAGGGATGAACACCGGGGAGCTGTTTTTT. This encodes CASSVKVTGMNTGELFF.

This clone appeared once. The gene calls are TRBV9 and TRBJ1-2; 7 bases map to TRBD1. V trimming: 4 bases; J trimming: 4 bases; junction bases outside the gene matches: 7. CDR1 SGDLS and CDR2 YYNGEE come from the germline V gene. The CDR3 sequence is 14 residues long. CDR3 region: CASSPTGQSYGYTF. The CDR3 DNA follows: TGTGCCAGCAGCCCTACGGGACAGTCCTATGGCTACACCTTC.

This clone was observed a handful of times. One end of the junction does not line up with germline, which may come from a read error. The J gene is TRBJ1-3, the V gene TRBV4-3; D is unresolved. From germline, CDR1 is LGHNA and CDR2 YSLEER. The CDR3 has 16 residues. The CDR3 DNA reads TGCGCCAGCAGCCAAGAATATCCGGGGTCTGTAAACACCATATATTTT. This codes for CASSQEYPGSVNTIYF.

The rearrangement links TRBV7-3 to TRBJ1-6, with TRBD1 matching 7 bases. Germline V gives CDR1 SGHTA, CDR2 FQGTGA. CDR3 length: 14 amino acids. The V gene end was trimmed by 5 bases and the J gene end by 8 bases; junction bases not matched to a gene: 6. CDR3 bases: TGTGCCAGCAGCGAGACAGGGAACTATTCACCCCTCCACTTT. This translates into CASSETGNYSPLHF.